The 7 T cell receptor beta chains below were found in one sample sequenced in a study of blood T cell repertoires in COVID-19. The assay was immunoSEQ multiplex PCR, and TCRdb's table has in-frame clones only and misses some. This sample has 210,000 or so clones, with roughly 81% found just once. The sample taken for sequencing was peripheral blood. These TCRs come from a woman aged 45-65 years with active or convalescent COVID-19.

The chain couples TRBV6-5 to TRBJ1-5; D might be TRBD1 (6 bases). CDR1 MNHEY and CDR2 SVGAGI come from the germline V gene. Trimming pared 7 bases from V and 5 bases from J, leaving 18 bases between. The CDR3 totals 15 residues. CDR3 sequence (DNA): TGTGCCAGCATCCACAGAGGGGGAGAATATCAGCCCCAGCATTTT. Its translation is CASIHRGGEYQPQHF.

The chain links TRBV19 to TRBJ2-3; 8 nucleotides match TRBD2. The CDR3 length is 12 residues. J lost 8 bases, V lost 4 bases, and 2 bases had no gene match. Germline V CDR1 and CDR2: LNHDA, SQIVND (reference sequence). CDR3 nucleotide sequence: TGTGCCAGTAGTACCCGGGGGGGTACGCAGTATTTT. Translating it yields CASSTRGGTQYF.

The V and J genes are TRBV6-2 or TRBV6-3 and TRBJ1-4; D is perhaps TRBD1 (5 bases). V was pared by 5 bases and J by 4 bases, with 17 bases between. Looked up from germline, CDR1 is MNHEY and CDR2 is SVGEGT. This CDR3 has 16 amino acids. CDR3 bases: TGTGCCAGCAGTCCGGGGACTCGCGCGGGTAATGAAAAACTGTTTTTT. Translating gives CASSPGTRAGNEKLFF.

With regard to this clone: At one boundary the junction diverges from the germline segment, which might be a read error. J is TRBJ1-4 and V is TRBV5-6; no clear D gene. This CDR3 is 13 amino acids long. Germline lookup yields CDR1 SGHDT and CDR2 YYEEEE. The CDR3 bases are TGTGCCAGCAGCCTGGCGGGGTCCACCCACCGAAATTTT. This translates into CASSLAGSTHRNF.

The rearrangement uses TRBV6-5 and TRBJ2-2; TRBD2 matches at 7 bases. The germline gives CDR1 MNHEY, CDR2 SVGAGI. CDR3 size: 14 residues. The junction had 9 bases not matched to a gene; V was cut back by 11 bases and J by 3 bases. The CDR3 nucleotides read TGTGCCCACCGCGGGGGACGGGACACCGGGGAGCTGTTTTTT. The encoded protein is CAHRGGRDTGELFF.

This clone has more than one count but fewer than ten. The V call is TRBV2, the J call TRBJ1-1; D ambiguous. V was trimmed by 6 bases and J by 4 bases, leaving 9 bases between them. CDR3 length: 12 residues. Germline V gene lookup returns CDR1 SNHLY and CDR2 FYNNEI. The CDR3 DNA sequence: TGTGCCAGCAGGACGGGAGGCACTGAAGCTTTCTTT. Protein: CASRTGGTEAFF.

J is TRBJ2-4 and V is TRBV4-1, with 7 bases identical to TRBD1. Germline CDR1 is MGHRA and CDR2 is YSYEKL. With V trimmed by 3 bases and J by 9 bases, 8 bases remained unmatched. The CDR3 runs 14 residues. The CDR3 bases are TGCGCCAGCAGCCACCCGGGACAGATGTTCATTCAGTACTTC. Its translation is CASSHPGQMFIQYF.